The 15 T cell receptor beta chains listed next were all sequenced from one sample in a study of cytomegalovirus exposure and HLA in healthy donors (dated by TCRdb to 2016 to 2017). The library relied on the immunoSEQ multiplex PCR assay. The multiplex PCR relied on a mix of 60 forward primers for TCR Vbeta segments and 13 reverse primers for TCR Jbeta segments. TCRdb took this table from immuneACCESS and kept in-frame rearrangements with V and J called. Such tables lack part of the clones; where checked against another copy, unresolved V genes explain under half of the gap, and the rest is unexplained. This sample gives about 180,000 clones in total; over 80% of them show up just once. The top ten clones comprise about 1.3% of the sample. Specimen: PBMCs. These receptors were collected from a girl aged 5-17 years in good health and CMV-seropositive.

CDR3 nucleotides: TGTGCCAGCAGTATAGCGGGAGGCTCCTACGAGCAGTACTTC. It is translated as CASSIAGGSYEQYF. The chain recombines TRBV27 with TRBJ2-7, with TRBD2 matching 10 bases. V was clipped by 5 bases and J by 0 bases; unmatched bases: 1. Per the germline V gene, CDR1 is MNHEY and CDR2 is SMNVEV (reference sequence). The length of the CDR3 is 14 residues.

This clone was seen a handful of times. Here the CDR3 reads CAWSGGQGHGYTF. The CDR3 DNA follows: TGTGCCTGGTCGGGAGGACAGGGGCATGGCTACACCTTC. V gene TRBV30 combines with J gene TRBJ1-2; 9 nucleotides agree with TRBD1. Germline loops: CDR1 GTSNPN, CDR2 SVGIG (reference sequence). After removal of 5 bases from V and 6 bases from J, the junction contained 7 bases not matched to a gene. CDR3 length equals 13 residues.

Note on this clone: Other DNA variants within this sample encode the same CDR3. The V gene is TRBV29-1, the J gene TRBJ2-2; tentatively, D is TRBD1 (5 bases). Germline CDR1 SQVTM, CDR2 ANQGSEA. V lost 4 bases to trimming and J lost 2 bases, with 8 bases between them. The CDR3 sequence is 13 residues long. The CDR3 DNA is TGCAGCGTTGTCAGGGAAAACACCGGGGAGCTGTTTTTT. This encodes CSVVRENTGELFF.

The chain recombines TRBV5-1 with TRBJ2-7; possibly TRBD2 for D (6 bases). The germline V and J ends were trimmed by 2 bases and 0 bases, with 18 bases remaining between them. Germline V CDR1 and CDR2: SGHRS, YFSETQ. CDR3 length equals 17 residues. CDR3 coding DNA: TGCGCCAGCAGCTTCTCCCTCCGGGACTCCCGCTCCTACGAGCAGTACTTC. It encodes CASSFSLRDSRSYEQYF.

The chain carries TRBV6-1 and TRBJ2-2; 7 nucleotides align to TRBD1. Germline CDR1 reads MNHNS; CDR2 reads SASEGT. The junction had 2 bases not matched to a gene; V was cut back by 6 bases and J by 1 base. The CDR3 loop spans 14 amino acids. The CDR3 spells CASRGQLNTGELFF. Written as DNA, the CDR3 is TGTGCCAGCAGGGGACAGCTGAACACCGGGGAGCTGTTTTTT.

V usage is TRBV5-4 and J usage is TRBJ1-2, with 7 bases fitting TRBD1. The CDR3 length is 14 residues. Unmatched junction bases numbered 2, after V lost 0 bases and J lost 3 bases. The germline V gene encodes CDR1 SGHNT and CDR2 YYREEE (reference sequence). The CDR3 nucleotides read TGTGCCAGCAGCTTGGGACAGGGTTACTATGGCTACACCTTC. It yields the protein CASSLGQGYYGYTF.

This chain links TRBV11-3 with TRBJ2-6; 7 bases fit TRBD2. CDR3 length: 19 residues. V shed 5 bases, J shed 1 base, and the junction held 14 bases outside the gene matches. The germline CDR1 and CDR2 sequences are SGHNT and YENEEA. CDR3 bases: TGTGCCAGCAGCCCTAAACCCCCGGGACTAAGGTCTGGGGCCAACGTCCTGACTTTC. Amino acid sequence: CASSPKPPGLRSGANVLTF.

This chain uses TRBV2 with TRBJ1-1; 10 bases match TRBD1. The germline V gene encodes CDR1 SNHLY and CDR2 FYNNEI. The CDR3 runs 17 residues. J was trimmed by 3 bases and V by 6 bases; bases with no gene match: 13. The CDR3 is CASRRIPGQGRDTEAFF. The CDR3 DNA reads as TGTGCCAGCAGGAGGATACCGGGACAGGGGAGGGACACTGAAGCTTTCTTT. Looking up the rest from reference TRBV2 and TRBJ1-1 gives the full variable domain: EPEVTQTPSHQVTQMGQEVILRCVPISNHLYFYWYRQILGQKVEFLVSFYNNEISEKSEIFDDQFSVERPDGSNFTLKIRSTKLEDSAMYFCASRRIPGQGRDTEAFFGQGTRLTVV.

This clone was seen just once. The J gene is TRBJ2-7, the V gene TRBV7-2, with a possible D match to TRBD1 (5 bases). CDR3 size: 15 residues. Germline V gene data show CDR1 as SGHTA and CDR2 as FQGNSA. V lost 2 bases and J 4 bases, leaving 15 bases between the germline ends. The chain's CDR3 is CASSLFTGAYYEQYF. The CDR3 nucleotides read TGTGCCAGCAGCTTATTTACAGGTGCCTATTACGAGCAGTACTTC. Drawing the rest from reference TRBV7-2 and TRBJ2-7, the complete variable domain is GAGVSQSPSNKVTEKGKDVELRCDPISGHTALYWYRQSLGQGLEFLIYFQGNSAPDKSGLPSDRFSAERTGGSVSTLTIQRTQQEDSAVYLCASSLFTGAYYEQYFGPGTRLTVT.

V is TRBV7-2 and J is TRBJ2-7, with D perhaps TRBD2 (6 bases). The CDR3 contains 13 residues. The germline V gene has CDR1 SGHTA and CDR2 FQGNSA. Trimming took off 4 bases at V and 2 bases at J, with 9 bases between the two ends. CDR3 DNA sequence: TGTGCCAGCAGCTGGGACTTAGCCTACGAGCAGTACTTC. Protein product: CASSWDLAYEQYF.

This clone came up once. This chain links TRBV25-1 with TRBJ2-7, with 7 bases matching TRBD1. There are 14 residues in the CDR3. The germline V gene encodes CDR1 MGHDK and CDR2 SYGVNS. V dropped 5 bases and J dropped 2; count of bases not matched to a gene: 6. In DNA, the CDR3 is TGTGCCAGCAGTCTAGGGGGCTTTCCCTACGAGCAGTACTTC. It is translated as CASSLGGFPYEQYF.

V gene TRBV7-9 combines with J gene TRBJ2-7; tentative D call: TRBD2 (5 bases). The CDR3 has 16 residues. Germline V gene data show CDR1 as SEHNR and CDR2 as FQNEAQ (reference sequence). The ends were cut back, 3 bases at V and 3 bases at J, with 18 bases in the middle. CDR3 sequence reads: CASSFDPPGKNYEQYF. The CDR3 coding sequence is TGTGCCAGCAGCTTCGACCCACCGGGAAAGAACTACGAGCAGTACTTC.

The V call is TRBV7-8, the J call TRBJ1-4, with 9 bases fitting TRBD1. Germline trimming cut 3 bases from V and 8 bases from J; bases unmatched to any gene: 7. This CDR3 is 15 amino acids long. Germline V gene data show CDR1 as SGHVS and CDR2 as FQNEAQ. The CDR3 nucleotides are TGTGCCAGCAGCTTCTACAGGGGGCGCGAAGAAAAACTGTTTTTT. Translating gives CASSFYRGREEKLFF.

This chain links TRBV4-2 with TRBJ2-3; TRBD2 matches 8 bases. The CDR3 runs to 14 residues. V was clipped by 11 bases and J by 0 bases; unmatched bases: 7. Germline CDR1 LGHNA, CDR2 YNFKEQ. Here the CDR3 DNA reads TGTGCCGCCCAGGGACTAGGAAGCACAGATACGCAGTATTTT. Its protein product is CAAQGLGSTDTQYF.

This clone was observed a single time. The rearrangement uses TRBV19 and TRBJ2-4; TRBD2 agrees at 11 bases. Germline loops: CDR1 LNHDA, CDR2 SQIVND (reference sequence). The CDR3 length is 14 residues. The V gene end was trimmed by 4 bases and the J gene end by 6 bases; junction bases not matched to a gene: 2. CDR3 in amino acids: CASSTGTSGNIQYF. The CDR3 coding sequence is TGTGCCAGTAGTACCGGGACTAGCGGAAACATTCAGTACTTC.